These T cell receptor beta chains were read from a single sample in a study of STAT5B mutations in CD4+ large granular lymphocyte leukemia. Libraries were prepared by immunoSEQ multiplex PCR; TCRdb keeps only in-frame clonotypes and omits some of them. Among about 30,000 clones, roughly 84% were seen once, and the ten largest hold about 2.1%. Material: CD4+ T cells from blood buffy coats. The origin of the receptors is a human donor in good health. CDR3s include the opening cysteine and the closing phenylalanine or tryptophan. D genes are given only for firm matches. Size is omitted from some rows. Given values are once, few, many or a class for expanded clones.

J gene,D gene,CDR3 length,V gene,clone size,CDR3 DNA,CDR3 protein
TRBJ2-3,TRBD2,16,TRBV19,NA,TGTGCCAGTAGTATCTCCGGGACTAGCGGGAGATATACGCAGTATTTT,CASSISGTSGRYTQYF
TRBJ1-1,NA,14,TRBV10-3,NA,TGTGCCATCAGTGATTTGATAACAAACACTGAAGCTTTCTTT,CAISDLITNTEAFF
TRBJ2-6,NA,14,TRBV2,NA,TGTGCCAGCACCGAAACCCGTGGGGCCAACGTCCTGACTTTC,CASTETRGANVLTF
TRBJ2-7,NA,12,TRBV30,NA,TGTGCCTTCGTGGCAGCCACCTACGAGCAGTACTTC,CAFVAATYEQYF
TRBJ1-2,NA,12,TRBV28,once,TGTGCCAGCAGTGCCTTTGTCGATGGCTACACCTTC,CASSAFVDGYTF
TRBJ1-2,TRBD1,15,TRBV27,NA,TGTGCCAGCAGGGACCCCGGGACAGGGAGAAATGGCTACACCTTC,CASRDPGTGRNGYTF
TRBJ2-7,NA,14,TRBV11-2,NA,TGTGCCAGCAGCGGGGGGACCCTCTCCTACGAGCAGTACTTC,CASSGGTLSYEQYF
TRBJ2-2,NA,17,TRBV28,NA,TGTGCCAGCAATCTTTTGGGGACGGGACAGAACACCGGGGAGCTGTTTTTT,CASNLLGTGQNTGELFF
TRBJ1-2,NA,15,TRBV21-1,NA,TGTGCCAGCATCTTAAAGCGGGGCAGGAACTATGGCTACACCTTC,CASILKRGRNYGYTF
TRBJ2-2,NA,14,TRBV5-1,NA,TGCGCCAGCAGCCCTTCCGCCCTGGGCGGGGAGCTGTTTTTT,CASSPSALGGELFF
TRBJ2-5,NA,15,TRBV19,NA,TGTGCCAGTAGTCCCCTCGGACAGTATCAAGAGACCCAGTACTTC,CASSPLGQYQETQYF
TRBJ1-3,NA,12,TRBV6-1,NA,TGTGCCAGCAGTGAAGCAGGTTACACCATATATTTT,CASSEAGYTIYF
TRBJ2-7,TRBD2,15,TRBV27,NA,TGTGCCAGCAGTTCTGCGACTAGCCCTACCTACGAGCAGTACTTC,CASSSATSPTYEQYF
TRBJ2-5,NA,13,TRBV29-1,NA,TGCAGCGTTGAAAAAGGGGTAGGGGAGACCCAGTACTTC,CSVEKGVGETQYF